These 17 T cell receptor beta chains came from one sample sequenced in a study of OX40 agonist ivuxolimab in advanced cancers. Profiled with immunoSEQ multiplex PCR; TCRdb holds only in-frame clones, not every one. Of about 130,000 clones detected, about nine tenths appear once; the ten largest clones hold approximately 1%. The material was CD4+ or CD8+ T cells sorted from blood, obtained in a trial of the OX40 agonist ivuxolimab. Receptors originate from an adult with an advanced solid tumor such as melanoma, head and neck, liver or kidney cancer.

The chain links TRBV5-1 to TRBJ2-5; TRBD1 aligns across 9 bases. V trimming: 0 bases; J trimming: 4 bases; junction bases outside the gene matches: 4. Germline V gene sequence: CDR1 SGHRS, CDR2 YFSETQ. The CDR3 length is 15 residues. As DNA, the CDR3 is TGCGCCAGCAGCTTGGGGACAGGGGTACCAGAGACCCAGTACTTC. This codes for CASSLGTGVPETQYF.

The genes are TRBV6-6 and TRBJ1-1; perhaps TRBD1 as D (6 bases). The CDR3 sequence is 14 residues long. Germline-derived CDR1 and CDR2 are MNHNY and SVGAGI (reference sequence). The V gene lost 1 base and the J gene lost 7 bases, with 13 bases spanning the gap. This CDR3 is CASSYLRQGIEAFF. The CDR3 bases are TGTGCCAGCAGTTACTTAAGGCAGGGGATTGAAGCTTTCTTT.

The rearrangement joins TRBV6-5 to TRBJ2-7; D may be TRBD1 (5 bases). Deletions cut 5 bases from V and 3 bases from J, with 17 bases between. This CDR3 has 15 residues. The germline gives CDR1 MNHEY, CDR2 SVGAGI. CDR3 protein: CASSPIKWTNYEQYF. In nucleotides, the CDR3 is TGTGCCAGCAGTCCTATAAAGTGGACAAACTACGAGCAGTACTTC.

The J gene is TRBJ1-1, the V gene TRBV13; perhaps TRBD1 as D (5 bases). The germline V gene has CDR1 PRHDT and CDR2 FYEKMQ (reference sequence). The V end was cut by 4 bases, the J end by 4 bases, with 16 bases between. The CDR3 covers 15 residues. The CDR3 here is CASSSDPDRGTEAFF. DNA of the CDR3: TGTGCCAGCAGCTCAGACCCAGACAGAGGCACTGAAGCTTTCTTT.

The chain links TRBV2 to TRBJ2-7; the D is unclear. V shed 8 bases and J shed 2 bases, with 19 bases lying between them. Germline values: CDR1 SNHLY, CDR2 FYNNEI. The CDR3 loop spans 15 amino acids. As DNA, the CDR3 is TGTGCCAGCCGAGATTGGGTCAAGGAACCCTACGAGCAGTACTTC. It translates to CASRDWVKEPYEQYF.

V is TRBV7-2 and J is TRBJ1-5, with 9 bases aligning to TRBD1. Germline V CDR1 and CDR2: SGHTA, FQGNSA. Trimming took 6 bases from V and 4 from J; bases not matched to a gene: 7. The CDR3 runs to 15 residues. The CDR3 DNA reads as TGTGCCAGCAGTTCAACCGGGACAGGGAATCAGCCCCAGCATTTT. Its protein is CASSSTGTGNQPQHF.

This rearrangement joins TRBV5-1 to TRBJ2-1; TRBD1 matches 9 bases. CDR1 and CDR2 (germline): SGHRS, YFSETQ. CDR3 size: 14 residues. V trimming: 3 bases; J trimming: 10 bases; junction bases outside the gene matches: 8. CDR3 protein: CASSSGTGTEEQFF. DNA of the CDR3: TGCGCCAGCAGCTCGGGGACAGGGACGGAGGAGCAGTTCTTC. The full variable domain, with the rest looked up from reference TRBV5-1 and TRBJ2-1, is KAGVTQTPRYLIKTRGQQVTLSCSPISGHRSVSWYQQTPGQGLQFLFEYFSETQRNKGNFPGRFSGRQFSNSRSEMNVSTLELGDSALYLCASSSGTGTEEQFFGPGTRLTVL.

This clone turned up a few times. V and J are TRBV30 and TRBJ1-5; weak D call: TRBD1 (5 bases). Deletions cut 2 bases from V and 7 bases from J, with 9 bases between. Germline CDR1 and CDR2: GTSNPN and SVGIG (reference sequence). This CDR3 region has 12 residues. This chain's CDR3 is CAWSHRGQPQHF. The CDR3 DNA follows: TGTGCCTGGAGTCATAGGGGACAGCCCCAGCATTTT.

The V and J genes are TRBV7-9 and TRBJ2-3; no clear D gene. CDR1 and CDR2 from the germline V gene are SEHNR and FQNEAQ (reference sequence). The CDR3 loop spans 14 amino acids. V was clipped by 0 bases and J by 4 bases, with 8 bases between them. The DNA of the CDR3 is TGTGCCAGCAGCTTAGCTTTCGGGTCAGATACGCAGTATTTT. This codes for CASSLAFGSDTQYF.

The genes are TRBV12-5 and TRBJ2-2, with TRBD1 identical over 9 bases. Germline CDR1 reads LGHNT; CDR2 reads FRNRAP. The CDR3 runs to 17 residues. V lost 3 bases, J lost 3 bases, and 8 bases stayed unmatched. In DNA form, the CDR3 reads TGTGCTAGTGGTTTCTTTACCGGGACAGGGTACACCGGGGAGCTGTTTTTT. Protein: CASGFFTGTGYTGELFF.

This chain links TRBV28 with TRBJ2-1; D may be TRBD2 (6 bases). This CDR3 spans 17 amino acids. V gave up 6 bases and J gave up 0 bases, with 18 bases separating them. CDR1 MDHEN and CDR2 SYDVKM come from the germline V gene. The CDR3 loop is CASRARGTLSSYNEQFF. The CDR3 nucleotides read TGTGCCAGCAGAGCTCGGGGGACCCTGAGCTCCTACAATGAGCAGTTCTTC.

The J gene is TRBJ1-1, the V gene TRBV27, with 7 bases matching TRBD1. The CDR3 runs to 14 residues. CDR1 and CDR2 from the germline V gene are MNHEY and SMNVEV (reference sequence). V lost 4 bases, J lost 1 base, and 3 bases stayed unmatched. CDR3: CASSYRTGNTEAFF. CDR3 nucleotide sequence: TGTGCCAGCAGTTATAGGACAGGGAACACTGAAGCTTTCTTT.

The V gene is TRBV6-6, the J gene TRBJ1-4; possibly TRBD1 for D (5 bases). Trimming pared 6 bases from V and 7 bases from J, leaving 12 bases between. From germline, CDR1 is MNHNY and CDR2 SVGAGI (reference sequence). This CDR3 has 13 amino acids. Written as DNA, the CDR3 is TGTGCCAGCAGCCCGGGGGGGATTGAAAAACTGTTTTTT. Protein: CASSPGGIEKLFF.

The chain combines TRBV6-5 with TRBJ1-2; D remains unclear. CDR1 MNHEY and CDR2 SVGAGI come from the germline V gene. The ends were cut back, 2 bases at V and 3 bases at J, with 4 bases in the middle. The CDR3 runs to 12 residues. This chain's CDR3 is CASSYGDYGYTF. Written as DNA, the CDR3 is TGTGCCAGCAGTTACGGGGACTATGGCTACACCTTC.

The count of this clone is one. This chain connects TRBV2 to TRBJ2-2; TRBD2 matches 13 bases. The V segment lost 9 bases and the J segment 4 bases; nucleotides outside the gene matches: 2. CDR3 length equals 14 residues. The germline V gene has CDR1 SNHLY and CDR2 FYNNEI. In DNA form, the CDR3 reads TGTGCCAGAGGACTAGCGGGGGTCACCGGGGAGCTGTTTTTT. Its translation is CARGLAGVTGELFF.

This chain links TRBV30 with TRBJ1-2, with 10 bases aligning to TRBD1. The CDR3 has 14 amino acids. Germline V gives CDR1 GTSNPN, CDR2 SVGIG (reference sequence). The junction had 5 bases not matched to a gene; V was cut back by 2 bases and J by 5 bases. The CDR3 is CAWSPGQGLYGYTF. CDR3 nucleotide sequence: TGTGCCTGGAGTCCGGGACAGGGGTTGTATGGCTACACCTTC.

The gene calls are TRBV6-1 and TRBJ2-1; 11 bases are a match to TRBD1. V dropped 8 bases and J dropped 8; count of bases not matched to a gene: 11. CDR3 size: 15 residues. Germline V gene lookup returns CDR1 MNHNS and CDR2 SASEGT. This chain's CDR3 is CASLKGQGAAYEQFF. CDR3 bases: TGTGCCAGCTTAAAAGGACAGGGGGCCGCCTATGAGCAGTTCTTC.